These T cell receptor beta chains were read from a single sample in a study of CD8 T cells in Susac syndrome. MiXCR, run by TCRdb on the immunoSEQ multiplex PCR reads, gives a single entry per CDR3 protein. The data hold a few hundred thousand distinct CDR3 sequences, with about 96% observed a single time. The sample comprised CD4+ T cells from PBMCs. The source of these receptors is a human donor with multiple sclerosis. CDR3s include the opening cysteine and the closing phenylalanine or tryptophan. A D gene is named only where the DNA matches it firmly. For some rows the clone size is stated as once, few or many, or as a class when expanded; others skip it.

j_call v_call d_call clone_size cdr3_aa cdr3_nt
TRBJ2-3 TRBV24-1 NA NA CATSGGIVPDTQYF TGTGCCACCAGTGGCGGGATAGTCCCAGATACGCAGTATTTT
TRBJ2-1 TRBV29-1 TRBD1 NA CSVGWDRGFNEQFF TGCAGCGTTGGGTGGGACAGGGGGTTCAATGAGCAGTTCTTC
TRBJ1-1 TRBV5-6 NA NA CASSLEPTIAFF TGTGCCAGCAGCTTGGAACCCACAATAGCTTTCTTT
TRBJ1-5 TRBV30 NA NA CAWSVSNNQPQHF TGTGCCTGGAGTGTATCCAACAATCAGCCCCAGCATTTT
TRBJ2-1 TRBV19 NA NA CASSMRGTVELEQFF TGTGCCAGTAGTATGAGGGGGACGGTGGAACTTGAGCAGTTCTTC
TRBJ1-5 TRBV25-1 TRBD1 NA CASSELGRTGPQPQHF TGTGCCAGCAGTGAGCTTGGCCGGACAGGTCCTCAGCCCCAGCATTTT
TRBJ2-1 TRBV24-1 NA NA CATSDPPYNEQFF TGTGCCACCAGTGATCCCCCCTACAATGAGCAGTTCTTC
TRBJ2-7 TRBV29-1 TRBD2 NA CSVKTGAGTSVYF TGCAGCGTTAAAACGGGAGCCGGGACTAGCGTGTACTTC
TRBJ2-3 TRBV28 NA once CASSPPRQGPSTDTQYF TGTGCCAGCAGTCCCCCACGGCAGGGGCCTAGCACAGATACGCAGTATTTT
TRBJ2-6 TRBV30 NA NA CAWTGPGANVLTF TGTGCCTGGACAGGGCCCGGGGCCAACGTCCTGACTTTC
TRBJ2-1 TRBV14 TRBD1 NA CASSQPGTVKFF TGTGCCAGCAGCCAACCCGGGACAGTAAAGTTCTTC
TRBJ2-7 TRBV12-3/TRBV12-4 NA NA CASSRTGIRNEQYF TGTGCCAGCAGTCGGACCGGGATCCGCAACGAGCAGTACTTC
TRBJ2-5 TRBV5-6 NA NA CASSLVSTLAQYF TGTGCCAGCAGCTTGGTTAGCACGTTGGCCCAGTACTTC
TRBJ1-5 TRBV21-1 NA NA CASSKLTRASNQPQHF TGTGCCAGCAGCAAATTAACTCGGGCCAGCAATCAGCCCCAGCATTTT
TRBJ1-2 TRBV20-1 NA NA CSASRTVEIGGYTF TGCAGTGCCAGCCGGACAGTTGAAATCGGTGGCTACACCTTC
TRBJ2-7 TRBV20-1 NA NA CSARDRRRDYEQYF TGCAGTGCTAGAGATCGTCGCAGGGACTACGAGCAGTACTTC
TRBJ2-5 TRBV4-2 NA once CASSQDLLALETQYF TGTGCCAGCAGCCAAGATCTTCTAGCTCTGGAGACCCAGTACTTC
TRBJ1-1 TRBV6-5 NA NA CASSYARRDRTPEAFF TGTGCCAGCAGTTACGCCCGCCGAGACAGGACGCCTGAAGCTTTCTTT
TRBJ2-5 TRBV30 NA NA CAWSVRGQETQYF TGTGCCTGGAGTGTGCGGGGACAAGAGACCCAGTACTTC
TRBJ2-5 TRBV9 NA NA CASSAGTFQETQYF TGTGCCAGCAGCGCCGGGACATTTCAAGAGACCCAGTACTTC